A single sample gave rise to the 19 T cell receptor beta chains below, sequenced in a study of blood T cell repertoires in COVID-19. The assay was immunoSEQ multiplex PCR, and TCRdb's table has in-frame clones only and misses some. The sample consists of a few hundred thousand clones, roughly 86% of them appearing once. What was sequenced was PBMCs or T cells enriched from blood (not recorded which). The receptors were gathered from a man in his forties in a cohort exposed to, infected with or recovered from COVID-19 (not recorded which).

The gene calls are TRBV5-1 and TRBJ2-3; 7 bases fit TRBD2. The germline CDR1 and CDR2 sequences are SGHRS and YFSETQ. The CDR3 consists of 15 residues. Trimming at V came to 5 bases and at J to 2 bases, leaving 8 bases not matched to a gene. CDR3 sequence reads: CASRPGTTYTDTQYF. The CDR3 nucleotides read TGCGCCAGCAGACCCGGGACTACCTACACAGATACGCAGTATTTT.

This clone was detected once. The chain recombines TRBV7-2 with TRBJ1-1; tentatively, D is TRBD1 (6 bases). The V and J ends lost 2 bases and 4 bases respectively, with 14 bases between them. This CDR3 comprises 15 residues. Germline V gene sequence: CDR1 SGHTA, CDR2 FQGNSA. CDR3 nucleotide sequence: TGTGCCAGCAGCTTATCAGGGCGGGGGGCCACTGAAGCTTTCTTT. It yields the protein CASSLSGRGATEAFF.

This clone was seen a single time. V gene TRBV4-1 combines with J gene TRBJ2-7; 14 bases fit TRBD2. Germline-derived CDR1 and CDR2 are MGHRA and YSYEKL. V trimming: 4 bases; J trimming: 2 bases; junction bases outside the gene matches: 1. The CDR3 is 15 amino acids. CDR3 DNA sequence: TGCGCCAGCAGCCTGGGACTAGCGGGGGCCTACGAGCAGTACTTC. Translated, it gives CASSLGLAGAYEQYF.

This sequence joins TRBV29-1 and TRBJ2-7; D uncertain. Germline V gene data show CDR1 as SQVTM and CDR2 as ANQGSEA. The V and J ends lost 2 bases and 0 bases respectively, with 8 bases between them. There are 13 residues in the CDR3. CDR3 region: CSVESQASYEQYF. For the CDR3, the DNA is TGCAGCGTTGAAAGCCAGGCCTCCTACGAGCAGTACTTC.

V is TRBV30 and J is TRBJ1-6; the match to TRBD1 covers 9 bases. The CDR3 spans 13 residues. The trim removed 2 bases at V and 10 bases at J, leaving 3 bases unmatched. From germline, CDR1 is GTSNPN and CDR2 SVGIG (reference sequence). DNA of the CDR3: TGTGCCTGGAGTCCCACAGGGGGCTCACCCCTCCACTTT. This encodes CAWSPTGGSPLHF.

V gene TRBV19 combines with J gene TRBJ2-7; 7 bases align to TRBD1. The germline CDR1 and CDR2 sequences are LNHDA and SQIVND (reference sequence). V lost 3 bases, J lost 3 bases, and 11 bases stayed unmatched. The CDR3 is made up of 16 amino acids. The CDR3 reads CASSIPTGDGLYEQYF. CDR3 coding DNA: TGTGCCAGTAGTATTCCAACAGGGGACGGCCTCTACGAGCAGTACTTC. The full variable domain, its missing parts supplied by reference TRBV19 and TRBJ2-7, is DGGITQSPKYLFRKEGQNVTLSCEQNLNHDAMYWYRQDPGQGLRLIYYSQIVNDFQKGDIAEGYSVSREKKESFPLTVTSAQKNPTAFYLCASSIPTGDGLYEQYFGPGTRLTVT.

This clone was detected a few times. The chain combines TRBV9 with TRBJ2-7, with 7 nucleotides matching TRBD1. V lost 4 bases, J lost 1 base, and 5 bases stayed unmatched. This CDR3 spans 14 amino acids. The germline V gene encodes CDR1 SGDLS and CDR2 YYNGEE. The CDR3 DNA reads as TGTGCCAGCAGCCCCCGGGACAGATCCTACGAGCAGTACTTC. Protein product: CASSPRDRSYEQYF.

The chain joins TRBV28 to TRBJ2-1, with D maybe TRBD1 (6 bases). Germline values: CDR1 MDHEN, CDR2 SYDVKM. The V end was cut by 7 bases, the J end by 5 bases, with 12 bases between. The CDR3 covers 13 residues. CDR3: CASNTGPHNEQFF. The CDR3 region has the DNA TGTGCCAGCAATACAGGGCCCCACAATGAGCAGTTCTTC.

The genes are TRBV18 and TRBJ2-3, with D possibly TRBD2 on 5 matching bases. V dropped 4 bases and J dropped 0 bases, with 11 bases sitting between them. Germline CDR1 KGHSH, CDR2 LQKENI. This CDR3 comprises 15 residues. The CDR3 is CASSRRALSTDTQYF. Here the CDR3 DNA reads TGTGCCAGCTCACGGCGGGCACTTAGCACAGATACGCAGTATTTT.

This sequence joins TRBV10-2 and TRBJ2-1, with 9 nucleotides matching TRBD2. With 6 bases clipped from V and 7 bases from J, the junction kept 7 bases outside the gene matches. The length of the CDR3 is 14 residues. CDR1 and CDR2 from the germline V gene are WSHSY and SAAADI. CDR3 loop: CASRIAGEGNEQFF. Here the CDR3 DNA reads TGCGCCAGCAGAATAGCGGGAGAGGGTAATGAGCAGTTCTTC.

This chain uses TRBV15 with TRBJ2-3; TRBD1 is a possible D gene (7 bases). The V gene lost 0 bases and the J gene lost 0 bases, with 13 bases spanning the gap. Germline CDR1 LNHNV, CDR2 YYDKDF (reference sequence). The length of the CDR3 is 17 residues. The DNA for the CDR3 is TGTGCCACCAGCAGAGATCAGGGGGGCCGTAGCACAGATACGCAGTATTTT. Encoded protein: CATSRDQGGRSTDTQYF. The whole variable domain, remainder taken from reference TRBV15 and TRBJ2-3, is DAMVIQNPRYQVTQFGKPVTLSCSQTLNHNVMYWYQQKSSQAPKLLFHYYDKDFNNEADTPDNFQSRRPNTSFCFLDIRSPGLGDTAMYLCATSRDQGGRSTDTQYFGPGTRLTVL.

The rearrangement uses TRBV28 and TRBJ2-7; TRBD2 agrees at 12 bases. Trimming cost V 6 bases and J 4 bases; bases outside gene matches: 7. The CDR3 extends over 15 amino acids. CDR1 and CDR2 (germline): MDHEN, SYDVKM. CDR3 sequence (DNA): TGTGCCAGCAGACTGACTAGCGGGAGAGTTTACGAGCAGTACTTC. Protein: CASRLTSGRVYEQYF.

V gene TRBV11-1 combines with J gene TRBJ2-7; D ambiguous. CDR1 is SGHAT and CDR2 is FQDESV in the germline V gene (reference sequence). V was cut by 1 base and J by 6 bases, with 10 bases left in between. The CDR3 has 13 residues. The DNA of the CDR3 is TGTGCCAGCAGCTTAGGGGCGTTTGGCGAGCAGTACTTC. Translated: CASSLGAFGEQYF.

This clone was seen only a few times. CDR3 in DNA: TGTGCCAGCAGCCTTCCTCCCCTACTAGCGGGAGATCACAATGAGCAGTTCTTC. Amino acids: CASSLPPLLAGDHNEQFF. The chain has TRBV14 and TRBJ2-1; 11 nucleotides agree with TRBD2. V trimming: 4 bases; J trimming: 5 bases; junction bases outside the gene matches: 13. From germline, CDR1 is SGHDN and CDR2 FVKESK. This CDR3 has 18 amino acids.

The chain carries TRBV5-4 and TRBJ1-5, with 7 bases matching TRBD1. Germline trimming cut 0 bases from V and 4 bases from J; bases unmatched to any gene: 7. The CDR3 is made up of 16 amino acids. The V gene's germline CDR1 is SGHNT and CDR2 YYREEE (reference sequence). The CDR3 protein is CASSLGPDRANQPQHF. The CDR3 DNA reads as TGTGCCAGCAGCTTGGGACCCGACAGGGCTAATCAGCCCCAGCATTTT.

This clone was detected once. The chain carries TRBV5-1 and TRBJ1-6; D not certain. Germline-derived CDR1 and CDR2 are SGHRS and YFSETQ. The CDR3 runs to 14 residues. Trimming removed 0 bases from V and 10 bases from J, with 11 bases in between. CDR3 DNA: TGCGCCAGCAGCTTGGGCCTCGGGAACTCACCCCTCCACTTT. Amino acids: CASSLGLGNSPLHF.

The V call is TRBV9, the J call TRBJ1-3, with TRBD1 matching 10 bases. The CDR3 is made up of 16 amino acids. With V trimmed by 0 bases and J by 4 bases, 4 bases remained unmatched. Germline V gives CDR1 SGDLS, CDR2 YYNGEE. CDR3 sequence reads: CASSVVGQGTGNTIYF. For the CDR3, the DNA is TGTGCCAGCAGCGTAGTGGGACAGGGGACCGGAAACACCATATATTTT.

The J gene is TRBJ1-2, the V gene TRBV5-1; 9 bases line up with TRBD1. CDR1 is SGHRS, CDR2 YFSETQ, per germline. V trimming: 0 bases; J trimming: 4 bases; junction bases outside the gene matches: 7. The CDR3 covers 16 residues. CDR3 DNA sequence: TGCGCCAGCAGCTTGGGCACAGGGGGCAGTATCTATGGCTACACCTTC. Translated: CASSLGTGGSIYGYTF.

The CDR3 nucleotides are TGTGCCAGCAGTTTAATAGTGAACTATGGCTACACCTTC. Protein sequence: CASSLIVNYGYTF. The chain couples TRBV28 to TRBJ1-2; D uncertain. V was shortened by 2 bases and J by 2 bases, with 6 bases between the two germline ends. This CDR3 spans 13 amino acids. Germline CDR1 MDHEN, CDR2 SYDVKM.